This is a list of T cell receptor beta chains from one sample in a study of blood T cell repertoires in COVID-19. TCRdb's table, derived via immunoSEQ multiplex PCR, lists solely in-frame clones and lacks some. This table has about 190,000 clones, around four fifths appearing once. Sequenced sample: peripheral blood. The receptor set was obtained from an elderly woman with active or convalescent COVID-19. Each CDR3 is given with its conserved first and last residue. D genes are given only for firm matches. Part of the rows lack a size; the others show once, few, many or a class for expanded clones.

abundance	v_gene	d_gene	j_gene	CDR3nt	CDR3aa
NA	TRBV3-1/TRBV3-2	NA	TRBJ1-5	TGTGCCAGCAGCCAGTCCCCCCAGGCAGGGCGAGGCAATCAGCCCCAGCATTTT	CASSQSPQAGRGNQPQHF
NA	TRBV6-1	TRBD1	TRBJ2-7	TGTGCCAGCAGTGAAGCGACGACAGGGGGGCACGAGCAGTACTTC	CASSEATTGGHEQYF
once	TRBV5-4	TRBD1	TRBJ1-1	TGTGCCAGCAGCCTTGGGACAGGGAATGGAGTGAACACTGAAGCTTTCTTT	CASSLGTGNGVNTEAFF
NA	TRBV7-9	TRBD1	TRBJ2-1	TGTGCCAGCAGCTTAATGGGACAGGGGGATGAGCAGTTCTTC	CASSLMGQGDEQFF
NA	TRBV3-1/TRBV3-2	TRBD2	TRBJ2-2	TGTGCCAGCAGCCATCAGCGCGGGGGGCACACCGGGGAGCTGTTTTTT	CASSHQRGGHTGELFF
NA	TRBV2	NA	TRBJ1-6	TGTGCCAGCCGGGGACAATATAATTCACCCCTCCACTTT	CASRGQYNSPLHF
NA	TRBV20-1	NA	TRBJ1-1	TGCAGTGCTAGTACTCGAGGCACTGAAGCTTTCTTT	CSASTRGTEAFF
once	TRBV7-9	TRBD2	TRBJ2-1	TGTGCCAGCAGCTCCACTAGCGGGGGGGCGTATGAGCAGTTCTTC	CASSSTSGGAYEQFF
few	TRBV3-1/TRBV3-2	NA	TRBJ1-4	TGTGCCAGCACCCCAGGGACAACTAATGAAAAACTGTTTTTT	CASTPGTTNEKLFF
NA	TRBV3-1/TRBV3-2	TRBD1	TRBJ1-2	TGTGCCAGCAGCCGATGGACAGGGAGTGTGAACTGGGGCTACACCTTC	CASSRWTGSVNWGYTF
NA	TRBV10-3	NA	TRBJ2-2	TGTGCCATCAGTGAAAGGCGAGGGAACGGGGAGCTGTTTTTT	CAISERRGNGELFF
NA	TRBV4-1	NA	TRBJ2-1	TGCGCCAGCAACCCAGGGGGCGGGGGGGCAAAAAGTCCCTACAATGAGCAGTTCTTC	CASNPGGGGAKSPYNEQFF
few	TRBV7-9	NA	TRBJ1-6	TGTGCCAGCAGCCCCGGGACAACGGCTTCACCCCTCCACTTT	CASSPGTTASPLHF
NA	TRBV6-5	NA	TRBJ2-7	TGTGCCAGCAGTTACAATCAGGTTAGCTCCTACGAGCAGTACTTC	CASSYNQVSSYEQYF
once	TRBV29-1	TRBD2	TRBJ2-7	TGCAGCGTCGCGACTAGCGGGGGGCCCCCTCCCCACGAGCAGTACTTC	CSVATSGGPPPHEQYF
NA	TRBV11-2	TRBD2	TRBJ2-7	TGTGCCAGCAGCACACTAGCGGGGGGGCCCTTTTCCTACGAGCAGTACTTC	CASSTLAGGPFSYEQYF
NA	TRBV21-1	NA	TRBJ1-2	TGTGCCAGCAGCAAATTCGTCTCCCGGTGGACAGGGAAATGTGGCTACACCTTC	CASSKFVSRWTGKCGYTF
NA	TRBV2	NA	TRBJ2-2	TGTGCCAGCAGTGAAGTGGGGGGGCGCCGGAACACCGGGGAGCTGTTTTTT	CASSEVGGRRNTGELFF
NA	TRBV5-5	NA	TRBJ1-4	TGTGCCAGCAGCCCAAGGGGTCATGTCGAAAAACTGTTTTTT	CASSPRGHVEKLFF
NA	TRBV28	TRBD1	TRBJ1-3	TGTGCCAGCAGGACAGGGTCTGGTAACACCATATATTTT	CASRTGSGNTIYF
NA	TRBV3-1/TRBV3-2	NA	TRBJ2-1	TGTGCCAGCAGCCAAGGAGTGCGTAATGAGCAGTTCTTC	CASSQGVRNEQFF
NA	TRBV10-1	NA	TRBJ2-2	TGCGCCAGCAGTCCAACCCAACAGGGTGGGCTGTTTTTT	CASSPTQQGGLFF
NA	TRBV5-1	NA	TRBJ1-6	TGCGCCAGCAGCTTGGATAGGGAAACGGGGTCACCCCTCCACTTT	CASSLDRETGSPLHF
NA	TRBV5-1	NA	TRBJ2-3	TGCGCCAGCAGCGGAGGGTTGAAAGGGGGGGGAGCCACAGATACGCAGTATTTT	CASSGGLKGGGATDTQYF
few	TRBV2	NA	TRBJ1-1	TGTGCCAGCAGTGACTTGACAGGCGCTGAAGCTTTCTTT	CASSDLTGAEAFF
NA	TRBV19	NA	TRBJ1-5	TGTGCCAGTAGCACCGGCAGGGAGGGACAGCCCCAGCATTTT	CASSTGREGQPQHF
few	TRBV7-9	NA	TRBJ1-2	TGTGCCAGCAGCCAGTATCTCTATGGCTACACCTTC	CASSQYLYGYTF
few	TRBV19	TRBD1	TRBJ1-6	TGTGCCAGTAGTTCACGGACAGGAGGACGGTCACCCCTCCACTTT	CASSSRTGGRSPLHF
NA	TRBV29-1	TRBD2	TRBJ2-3	TGCAGCGTTGCGGGGGGGGGATCGAGCACAGATACGCAGTATTTT	CSVAGGGSSTDTQYF
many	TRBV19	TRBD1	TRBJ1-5	TGTGCCAGTAGCCTTGGGACAGGGGGCAATCAGCCCCAGCATTTT	CASSLGTGGNQPQHF
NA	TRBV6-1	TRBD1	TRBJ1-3	TGTGCCAGCAGTGCACTACAGGGGGCGTCTCCTGGAAACACCATATATTTT	CASSALQGASPGNTIYF
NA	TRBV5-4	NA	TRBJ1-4	TGTGCCAGCAGCTTGGACAGGGCGGGTGAAAAACTGTTTTTT	CASSLDRAGEKLFF
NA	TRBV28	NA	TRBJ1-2	TGTGCCAGCAGTACGGAGGGATGGGGCTACACCTTC	CASSTEGWGYTF
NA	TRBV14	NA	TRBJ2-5	TGTGCCAGCAGCCAAGGCTGGACGGGGGAGACCCAGTACTTC	CASSQGWTGETQYF
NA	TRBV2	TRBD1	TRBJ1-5	TGTGCCAGCAGGGCGGGACAGCGTAATCAGCCCCAGCATTTT	CASRAGQRNQPQHF
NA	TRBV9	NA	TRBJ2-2	TGTGCCAGCAGCGTAGACCCGGTACGGGGCACCGGGGAGCTGTTTTTT	CASSVDPVRGTGELFF
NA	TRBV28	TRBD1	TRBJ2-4	TGTGCCAGCAGTCCCCCGTGGCCGGGACAGGGTTTCCTTCAGTACTTC	CASSPPWPGQGFLQYF
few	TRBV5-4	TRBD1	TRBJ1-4	TGTGCCAGCAGAACAGACAGGGATGAAAAACTGTTTTTT	CASRTDRDEKLFF
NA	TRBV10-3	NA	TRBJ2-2	TGTGCCATCATGAGGGACACCGGGGAGCTGTTTTTT	CAIMRDTGELFF
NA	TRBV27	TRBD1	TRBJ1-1	TGTGCCAGCAGACCACAACAGGGGTGGAGGACTGAAGCTTTCTTT	CASRPQQGWRTEAFF
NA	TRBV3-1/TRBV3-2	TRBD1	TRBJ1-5	TGTGCCAGCAGCCCCGGGACAGCAAATCAGCCCCAGCATTTT	CASSPGTANQPQHF
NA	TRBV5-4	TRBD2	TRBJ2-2	TGTGCCAGCAGCGGCGGGGGGCGGAACACCGGGGAGCTGTTTTTT	CASSGGGRNTGELFF
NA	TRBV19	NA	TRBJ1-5	TGTGCCAGTAGTGCCCGGGAGGGGTTAAATCAGCCCCAGCATTTT	CASSAREGLNQPQHF
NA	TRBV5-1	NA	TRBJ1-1	TGCGCCAGCAGCTTGGACGGAGGTTGGGCTGAAGCTTTCTTT	CASSLDGGWAEAFF
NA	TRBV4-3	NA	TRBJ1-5	TGCGCCAGCAGCCAAGATCCGGGTCCCACCGGGGGGCCCCAGCATTTT	CASSQDPGPTGGPQHF
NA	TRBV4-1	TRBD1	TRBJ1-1	TGCGCCAGCAGTCTAGGTACAGGGGTCACTGAAGCTTTCTTT	CASSLGTGVTEAFF
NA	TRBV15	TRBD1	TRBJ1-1	TGTGCCACCAGCAGGGACAGGGGGCCATATGTGAACACTGAAGCTTTCTTT	CATSRDRGPYVNTEAFF
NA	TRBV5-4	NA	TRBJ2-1	TGTGCCAGCAGCTTGGAGACAAGTACCTACAATGAGCAGTTCTTC	CASSLETSTYNEQFF
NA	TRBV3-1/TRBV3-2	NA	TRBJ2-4	TGTGCCAGCAGCCAGAGCCTAGTGAAAAACATTCAGTACTTC	CASSQSLVKNIQYF
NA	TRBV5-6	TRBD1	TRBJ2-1	TGTGCCAGCAGCTGGGGGACAGATGAGCAGTTCTTC	CASSWGTDEQFF
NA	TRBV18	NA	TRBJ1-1	TGTGCCAGCTCACCACCACCGGTACGGAACACTGAAGCTTTCTTT	CASSPPPVRNTEAFF
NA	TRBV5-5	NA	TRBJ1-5	TGTGCCAGCAGCTGGGGGAGGAGCAATCAGCCCCAGCATTTT	CASSWGRSNQPQHF
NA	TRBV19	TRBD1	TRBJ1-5	TGTGCCAGTAGTTGGGGACAGGGCCCCAGCAATCAGCCCCAGCATTTT	CASSWGQGPSNQPQHF